Listed here are 8 T cell receptor beta chains from one sample, sequenced in a study of Ad26.COV2.S vaccination and SARS-CoV-2 variants. Only in-frame clones appear in the TCRdb table, and some are missing; sequencing was by immunoSEQ multiplex PCR. There are 410,000 or so clones in the sample; about 90% occur only once, and approximately 1.7% lies in the top ten. Treatment indicated: about 20 received Ad26.COV2.S at low or high dose, single or two shots; about 5 received placebo; per-sample allocation not given. Samples came from day 63 after the first vaccine or placebo injection. Sequenced material: peripheral blood, taken in a trial of Ad26.COV2.S vaccine versus placebo. These receptors all come from a person aged 18 to 65 who received the Ad26.COV2.S COVID-19 vaccine or a placebo.

The chain uses TRBV7-8 and TRBJ2-5; 8 bases line up with TRBD2. V lost 5 bases and J lost 5; bases outside the gene matches: 7. The germline CDR1 and CDR2 sequences are SGHVS and FQNEAQ. The CDR3 is 14 amino acids. The CDR3 region has the DNA TGTGCCAGCAGCCGGGGACTAGGGGGGGAGACCCAGTACTTC. This encodes CASSRGLGGETQYF. Combining the CDR3 with reference TRBV7-8 and TRBJ2-5 gives the whole variable domain GAGVSQSPRYKVAKRGQDVALRCDPISGHVSLFWYQQALGQGPEFLTYFQNEAQLDKSGLPSDRFFAERPEGSVSTLKIQRTQQEDSAVYLCASSRGLGGETQYFGPGTRLLVL.

This clone was counted only a few times. The rearrangement uses TRBV27 and TRBJ1-2; TRBD1 aligns across 7 bases. V lost 5 bases to trimming and J lost 3 bases; unmatched junction nucleotides: 9. CDR1 is MNHEY and CDR2 is SMNVEV in the germline V gene (reference sequence). The CDR3 is 15 residues long. CDR3 in DNA: TGTGCCAGCAGTCCTATCCAGACAGGGTACTATGGCTACACCTTC. It translates to CASSPIQTGYYGYTF.

The chain employs TRBV4-3 and TRBJ1-5, with a possible D match to TRBD1 (6 bases). This CDR3 spans 14 amino acids. Per germline, CDR1 LGHNA and CDR2 YSLEER. Trimming left V 4 bases short and J 4 bases short, with 11 bases between. CDR3 loop: CASSPGQNNQPQHF. As DNA, the CDR3 is TGCGCCAGCAGCCCCGGACAGAATAATCAGCCCCAGCATTTT.

The V and J genes are TRBV6-4 and TRBJ1-4, with a tentative D call TRBD1 (6 bases). Germline-derived CDR1 and CDR2 are MRHNA and SNTAGT. This CDR3 contains 16 residues. Trimming left V 0 bases short and J 7 bases short, with 15 bases between. Here the CDR3 reads CASSDSTGRKSEKLFF. CDR3 nucleotide sequence: TGTGCCAGCAGTGACTCTACAGGGCGAAAGAGTGAAAAACTGTTTTTT.

CDR3 region: CAWSEVTEAFF. The CDR3 nucleotides read TGTGCCTGGAGTGAAGTCACTGAAGCTTTCTTT. The chain employs TRBV30 and TRBJ1-1, with D hard to call. Germline CDR1 GTSNPN, CDR2 SVGIG (reference sequence). Trimming took off 1 base at V and 4 bases at J, with 4 bases between the two ends. This CDR3 has 11 residues.

The gene calls are TRBV6-2 or TRBV6-3 and TRBJ2-1; D may be TRBD2 (5 bases). The CDR3 extends over 18 amino acids. Germline V CDR1 and CDR2: MNHEY, SVGEGT. Trimming removed 2 bases at V and 8 bases at J, with 25 bases between. The CDR3 sequence is CASSYRFRDYPLIDEQFF. In DNA, the CDR3 is TGTGCCAGCAGTTACAGGTTCCGAGACTATCCCCTAATTGATGAGCAGTTCTTC.

The V and J genes are TRBV13 and TRBJ2-2, with D perhaps TRBD2 (6 bases). V was clipped by 1 base and J by 6 bases, with 12 bases between them. Germline V lookup: CDR1 PRHDT, CDR2 FYEKMQ (reference sequence). This CDR3 has 15 residues. The CDR3 DNA reads TGTGCCAGCAGCTTAGCACTCCTAGCGCCCGGGGAGCTGTTTTTT. Its translation: CASSLALLAPGELFF.

This chain connects TRBV18 to TRBJ1-2, with TRBD1 identical over 8 bases. There are 15 residues in the CDR3. CDR1 and CDR2 (germline): KGHSH, LQKENI. Trimming took 0 bases from V and 6 from J; bases not matched to a gene: 6. The CDR3 sequence: CASSPPPQGGNGYTF. The CDR3 DNA reads as TGTGCCAGCTCACCACCGCCACAGGGGGGAAATGGCTACACCTTC.